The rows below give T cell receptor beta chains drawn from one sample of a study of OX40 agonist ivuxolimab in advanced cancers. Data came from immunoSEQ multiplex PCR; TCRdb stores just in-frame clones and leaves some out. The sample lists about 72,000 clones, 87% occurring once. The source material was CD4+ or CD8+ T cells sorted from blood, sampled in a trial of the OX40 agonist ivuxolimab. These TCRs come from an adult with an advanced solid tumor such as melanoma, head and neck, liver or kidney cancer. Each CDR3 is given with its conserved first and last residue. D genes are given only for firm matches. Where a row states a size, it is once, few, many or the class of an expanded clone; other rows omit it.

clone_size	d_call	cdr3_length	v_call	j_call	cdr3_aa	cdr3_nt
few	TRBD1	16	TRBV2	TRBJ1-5	CASRIGGTGGNQPQHF	TGTGCCAGCAGGATAGGGGGGACAGGGGGCAATCAGCCCCAGCATTTT
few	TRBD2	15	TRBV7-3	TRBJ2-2	CASSLTSGNTGELFF	TGTGCCAGCAGCTTGACTAGCGGGAACACCGGGGAGCTGTTTTTT
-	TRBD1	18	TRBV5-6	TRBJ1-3	CASSLLLTTGGGGNTIYF	TGTGCCAGCAGCTTGTTACTCACCACAGGGGGAGGAGGAAACACCATATATTTT
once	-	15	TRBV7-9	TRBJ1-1	CASSSREGRETEAFF	TGTGCCAGCAGTTCACGGGAGGGCAGGGAGACTGAAGCTTTCTTT
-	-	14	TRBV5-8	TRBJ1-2	CASILAGRYYGYTF	TGTGCCAGCATCCTGGCGGGGAGGTACTATGGCTACACCTTC
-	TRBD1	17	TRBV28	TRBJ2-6	CASSLRQGAGGANVLTF	TGTGCCAGCAGCCTTCGACAGGGGGCGGGTGGGGCCAACGTCCTGACTTTC
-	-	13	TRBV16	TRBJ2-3	CASSQWPTDTQYF	TGTGCCAGCAGCCAATGGCCCACAGATACGCAGTATTTT
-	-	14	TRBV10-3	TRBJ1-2	CAISEPNPLWGYTF	TGTGCCATCAGTGAGCCAAACCCCCTTTGGGGCTACACCTTC
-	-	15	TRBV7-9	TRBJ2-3	CASSPRQVSTDTQYF	TGTGCCAGCAGCCCACGACAGGTTAGCACAGATACGCAGTATTTT
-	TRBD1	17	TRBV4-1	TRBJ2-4	CASSQSGQGEAKNIQYF	TGCGCCAGCAGCCAATCAGGGCAGGGGGAAGCCAAAAACATTCAGTACTTC
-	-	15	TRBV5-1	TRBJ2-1	CASSAGTPAYNEQFF	TGCGCCAGCAGCGCTGGGACACCCGCCTACAATGAGCAGTTCTTC
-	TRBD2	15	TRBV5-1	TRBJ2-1	CASSLAASGGGEQFF	TGCGCCAGCAGCTTGGCAGCTAGCGGGGGCGGTGAGCAGTTCTTC
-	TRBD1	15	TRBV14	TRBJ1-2	CASSHKDRGNYGYTF	TGTGCCAGCAGCCACAAGGACAGGGGAAACTATGGCTACACCTTC
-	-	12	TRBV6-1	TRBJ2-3	CATRLGTDTQYF	TGTGCCACTCGCCTCGGGACAGATACGCAGTATTTT
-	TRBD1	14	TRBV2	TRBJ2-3	CASRSSGGGDTQYF	TGTGCCAGCAGATCCTCAGGGGGCGGGGATACGCAGTATTTT
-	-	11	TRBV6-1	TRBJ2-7	CASSSPYEQYF	TGTGCCAGCAGTTCTCCCTACGAGCAGTACTTC
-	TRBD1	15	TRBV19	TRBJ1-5	CASSPETGAHQPQHF	TGTGCCAGTAGTCCCGAGACAGGGGCCCATCAGCCCCAGCATTTT
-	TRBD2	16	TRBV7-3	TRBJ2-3	CASSFRTSGGTDTQYF	TGTGCCAGCAGCTTCCGGACTAGCGGGGGCACAGATACGCAGTATTTT
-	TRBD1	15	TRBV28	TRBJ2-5	CASRYNRGLRETQYF	TGTGCCAGCAGGTATAACAGGGGGCTACGAGAGACCCAGTACTTC
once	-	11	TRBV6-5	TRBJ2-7	CATRDIYEQYF	TGTGCCACCCGGGACATCTACGAGCAGTACTTC
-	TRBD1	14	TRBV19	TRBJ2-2	CASRQGADTGELFF	TGTGCCAGCCGGCAGGGGGCTGACACCGGGGAGCTGTTTTTT
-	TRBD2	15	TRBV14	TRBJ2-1	CASSQGASGNNEQFF	TGTGCCAGCAGCCAAGGCGCTAGCGGAAACAATGAGCAGTTCTTC
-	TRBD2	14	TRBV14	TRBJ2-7	CASSRTSGTYEQYF	TGTGCCAGCAGCCGGACTAGCGGAACCTACGAGCAGTACTTC
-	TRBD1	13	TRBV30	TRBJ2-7	CAWSRGTGYEQYF	TGTGCCTGGAGCCGTGGGACAGGCTACGAGCAGTACTTC
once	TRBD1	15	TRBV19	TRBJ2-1	CASSIRDRDRGEQFF	TGTGCCAGTAGTATCAGGGACAGGGATCGAGGTGAGCAGTTCTTC
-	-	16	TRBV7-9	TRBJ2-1	CASSWENSFTYNEQFF	TGTGCCAGCAGCTGGGAGAATAGCTTTACCTACAATGAGCAGTTCTTC
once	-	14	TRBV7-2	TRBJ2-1	CASSWGGEGDEQFF	TGTGCCAGCAGCTGGGGCGGTGAGGGCGATGAGCAGTTCTTC
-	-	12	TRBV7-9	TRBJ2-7	CASQQDFYEQYF	TGTGCCAGCCAACAGGACTTTTACGAGCAGTACTTC
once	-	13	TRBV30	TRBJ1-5	CAWSKGLGQPQHF	TGTGCCTGGAGTAAGGGGTTAGGGCAGCCCCAGCATTTT
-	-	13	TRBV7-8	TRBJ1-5	CASSRDSNQPQHF	TGTGCCAGCAGCCGTGATAGCAATCAGCCCCAGCATTTT
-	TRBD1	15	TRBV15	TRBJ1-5	CATSRDGTGGQPQHF	TGTGCCACCAGCAGAGATGGGACAGGGGGTCAGCCCCAGCATTTT
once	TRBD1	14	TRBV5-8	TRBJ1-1	CASSLRQGSTEAFF	TGTGCCAGCAGCTTGAGACAGGGAAGCACTGAAGCTTTCTTT
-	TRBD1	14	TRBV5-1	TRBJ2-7	CASSSGQGPYEQYF	TGCGCCAGCAGCTCCGGACAGGGACCCTACGAGCAGTACTTC
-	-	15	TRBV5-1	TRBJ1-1	CASSPNADNVAEAFF	TGCGCCAGCAGCCCAAATGCGGACAATGTCGCTGAAGCTTTCTTT
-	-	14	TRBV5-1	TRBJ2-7	CASKVAGGSYEQYF	TGCGCCAGCAAGGTGGCAGGGGGGTCCTACGAGCAGTACTTC
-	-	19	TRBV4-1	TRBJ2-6	CASSQELGRPPPGANVLTF	TGCGCCAGCAGCCAAGAGTTGGGACGCCCCCCCCCTGGGGCCAACGTCCTGACTTTC
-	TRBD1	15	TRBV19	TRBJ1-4	CASSAVQGAFEKLFF	TGTGCCAGTAGCGCCGTTCAGGGGGCGTTTGAAAAACTGTTTTTT
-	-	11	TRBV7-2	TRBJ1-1	CASSFDGSAFF	TGTGCCAGCAGCTTTGATGGTTCAGCTTTCTTT
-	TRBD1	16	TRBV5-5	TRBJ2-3	CASSAGTGTGTDTQYF	TGTGCCAGCAGCGCCGGGACAGGGACCGGCACAGATACGCAGTATTTT
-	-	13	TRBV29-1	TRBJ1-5	CSVEEVGGQPQHF	TGCAGCGTTGAAGAGGTAGGGGGGCAGCCCCAGCATTTT
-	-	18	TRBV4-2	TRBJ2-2	CASSQDTRLPLNTGELFF	TGTGCCAGCAGCCAAGATACTCGGTTACCTCTGAACACCGGGGAGCTGTTTTTT
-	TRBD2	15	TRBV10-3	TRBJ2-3	CAIRTSGSSTDTQYF	TGTGCCATCAGAACTAGCGGGAGTTCCACAGATACGCAGTATTTT
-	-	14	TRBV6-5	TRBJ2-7	CASRSGTGSYEQYF	TGTGCCAGCAGATCCGGGACGGGATCCTACGAGCAGTACTTC
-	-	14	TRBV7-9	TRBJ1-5	CASSTGSRNQPQHF	TGTGCCAGCAGCACCGGGAGTCGCAATCAGCCCCAGCATTTT
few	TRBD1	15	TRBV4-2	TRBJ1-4	CASSPSGTGNEKLFF	TGTGCCAGCAGCCCCTCCGGGACAGGGAATGAAAAACTGTTTTTT